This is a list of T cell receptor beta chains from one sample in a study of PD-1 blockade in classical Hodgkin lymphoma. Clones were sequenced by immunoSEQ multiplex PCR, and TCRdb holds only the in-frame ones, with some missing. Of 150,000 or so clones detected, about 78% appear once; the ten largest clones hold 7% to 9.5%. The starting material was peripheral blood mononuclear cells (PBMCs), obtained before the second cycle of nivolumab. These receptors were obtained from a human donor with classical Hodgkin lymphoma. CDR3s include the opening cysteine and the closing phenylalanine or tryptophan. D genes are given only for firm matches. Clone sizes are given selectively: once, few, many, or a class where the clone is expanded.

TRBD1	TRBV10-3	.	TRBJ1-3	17	CAINPGQWGTGRNTIYF	TGTGCCATCAACCCGGGTCAGTGGGGGACAGGTCGAAACACCATATATTTT
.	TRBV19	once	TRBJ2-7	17	CASSSISSVTTFYEQYF	TGTGCCAGTAGTTCTATATCTAGCGTAACTACCTTCTACGAGCAGTACTTC
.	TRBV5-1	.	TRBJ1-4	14	CASSERFQGEKLFF	TGCGCCAGCAGCGAGAGGTTTCAGGGTGAAAAACTGTTTTTT
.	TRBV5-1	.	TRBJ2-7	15	CASSPWWDEGGEQYF	TGCGCCAGCAGCCCTTGGTGGGACGAGGGCGGCGAGCAGTACTTC
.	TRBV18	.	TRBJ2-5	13	CASSSDGQETQYF	TGTGCCAGCTCATCAGACGGACAAGAGACCCAGTACTTC
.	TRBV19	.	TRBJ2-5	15	CASRPRGAGSETQYF	TGTGCCAGTAGACCCCGCGGGGCGGGGAGCGAGACCCAGTACTTC
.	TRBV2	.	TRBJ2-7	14	CASSEIGFGYEQYF	TGTGCCAGCAGTGAAATAGGGTTTGGCTACGAGCAGTACTTC
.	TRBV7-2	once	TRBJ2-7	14	CASSLPGVSREQYF	TGTGCCAGCAGCTTACCGGGGGTCTCTAGGGAGCAGTACTTC
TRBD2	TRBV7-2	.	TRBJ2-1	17	CASSLFAGESSYNEQFF	TGTGCCAGCAGCTTATTCGCGGGAGAGAGCTCCTACAATGAGCAGTTCTTC
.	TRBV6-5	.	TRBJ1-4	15	CASLGRRVSGEKLFF	TGTGCCAGCCTTGGTCGGAGGGTTTCGGGTGAAAAACTGTTTTTT
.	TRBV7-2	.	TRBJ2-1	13	CASSLSRTNEQFF	TGTGCCAGCAGCTTATCTCGGACAAATGAGCAGTTCTTC
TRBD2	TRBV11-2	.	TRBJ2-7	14	CASTLGLADYEQYF	TGTGCCAGCACCTTAGGGCTAGCGGACTACGAGCAGTACTTC
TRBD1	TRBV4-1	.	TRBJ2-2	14	CASSQGQGTGELFF	TGCGCCAGCAGCCAAGGACAGGGGACCGGGGAGCTGTTTTTT
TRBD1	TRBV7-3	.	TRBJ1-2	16	CASSQMTGAVGYGYTF	TGTGCCAGCAGCCAAATGACAGGGGCGGTGGGCTATGGCTACACCTTC
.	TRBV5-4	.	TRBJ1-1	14	CASSLEHKNTEAFF	TGTGCCAGCAGCTTGGAACACAAGAACACTGAAGCTTTCTTT
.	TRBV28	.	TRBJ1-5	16	CASSSPRTYSNQPQHF	TGTGCCAGCAGTTCCCCGCGGACCTATAGCAATCAGCCCCAGCATTTT
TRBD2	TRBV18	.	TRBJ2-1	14	CASSPQRDYNEQFF	TGTGCCAGCTCACCTCAGCGGGATTACAATGAGCAGTTCTTC
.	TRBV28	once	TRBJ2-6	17	CASSSATGISGANVLTF	TGTGCCAGCAGTTCCGCAACAGGGATATCTGGGGCCAACGTCCTGACTTTC
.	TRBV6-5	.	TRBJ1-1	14	CASSFGFLNTEAFF	TGTGCCAGCAGTTTCGGTTTTCTGAACACTGAAGCTTTCTTT
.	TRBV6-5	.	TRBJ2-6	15	CASSYRPSGANVLTF	TGTGCCAGCAGTTACCGGCCCTCTGGGGCCAACGTCCTGACTTTC
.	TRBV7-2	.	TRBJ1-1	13	CASSPPGGTEAFF	TGTGCCAGCAGCCCCCCCGGGGGAACTGAAGCTTTCTTT
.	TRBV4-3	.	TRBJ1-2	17	CASSQNGGGSLNYGYTF	TGCGCCAGCAGCCAAAACGGTGGGGGCAGCCTTAACTATGGCTACACCTTC
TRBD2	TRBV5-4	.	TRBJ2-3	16	CASSLRLAANTDTQYF	TGTGCCAGCAGCTTGAGACTAGCGGCCAACACAGATACGCAGTATTTT
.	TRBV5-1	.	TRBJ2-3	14	CASSLPLGPDTQYF	TGCGCCAGCAGCTTGCCGCTGGGACCAGATACGCAGTATTTT
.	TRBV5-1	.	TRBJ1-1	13	CASSSTGRTEAFF	TGCGCCAGCAGCTCAACAGGGCGCACTGAAGCTTTCTTT
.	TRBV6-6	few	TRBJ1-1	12	CASMARDAEAFF	TGTGCCAGCATGGCAAGGGACGCTGAAGCTTTCTTT
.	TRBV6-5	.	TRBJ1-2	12	CASSGWNYGYTF	TGTGCCAGCAGTGGCTGGAACTATGGCTACACCTTC
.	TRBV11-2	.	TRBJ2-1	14	CASSLEGGYNEQFF	TGTGCCAGCAGCTTGGAGGGGGGATACAATGAGCAGTTCTTC
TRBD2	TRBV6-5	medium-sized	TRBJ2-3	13	CASSRSGSGTQYF	TGTGCCAGCAGTAGAAGCGGGAGTGGCACGCAGTATTTT
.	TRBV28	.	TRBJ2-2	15	CASSSLYKQTGELFF	TGTGCCAGCAGTTCACTTTACAAACAAACCGGGGAGCTGTTTTTT
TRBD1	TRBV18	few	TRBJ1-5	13	CASSDRVNQPQHF	TGTGCCAGCTCTGACAGGGTAAATCAGCCCCAGCATTTT
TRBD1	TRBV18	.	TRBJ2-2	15	CASSPWTGRSGELFF	TGTGCCAGCTCACCATGGACAGGGCGGTCCGGGGAGCTGTTTTTT
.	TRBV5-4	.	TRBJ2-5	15	CASSLAPSAAGTQYF	TGTGCCAGCAGCTTGGCTCCAAGTGCCGCGGGGACCCAGTACTTC
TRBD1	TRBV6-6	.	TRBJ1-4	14	CASSYRDRDEKLFF	TGTGCCAGCAGTTACCGGGACAGGGACGAAAAACTGTTTTTT
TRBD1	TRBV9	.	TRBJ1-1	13	CASSRQGDAEAFF	TGTGCCAGCAGCCGACAGGGGGACGCTGAAGCTTTCTTT
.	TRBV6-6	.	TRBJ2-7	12	CASSSRPGEQYF	TGTGCCAGCAGTTCCCGCCCCGGCGAGCAGTACTTC
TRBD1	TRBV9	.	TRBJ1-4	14	CASSVAGGYEKLFF	TGTGCCAGCAGCGTAGCAGGGGGCTACGAAAAACTGTTTTTT
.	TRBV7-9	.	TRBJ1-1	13	CASSSQFRGQSFF	TGTGCCAGCAGCTCTCAATTTCGAGGCCAATCTTTCTTT
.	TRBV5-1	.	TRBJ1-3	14	CASSLGVSGNTIYF	TGCGCCAGCAGCTTGGGGGTATCCGGAAACACCATATATTTT
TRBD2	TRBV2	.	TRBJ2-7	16	CASSELMGLAGNEQYF	TGTGCCAGCAGTGAATTGATGGGACTAGCGGGAAATGAGCAGTACTTC
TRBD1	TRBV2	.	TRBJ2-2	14	CASSETGGIGELFF	TGTGCCAGCAGTGAGACAGGGGGCATCGGGGAGCTGTTTTTT
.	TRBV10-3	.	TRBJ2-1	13	CAIMRRSYNEQFF	TGTGCCATCATGCGGCGCTCCTACAATGAGCAGTTCTTC
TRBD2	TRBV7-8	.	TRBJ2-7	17	CASSLVGRTNLYYEQYF	TGTGCCAGCAGCTTAGTCGGGAGGACTAACCTGTACTACGAGCAGTACTTC
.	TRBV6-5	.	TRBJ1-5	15	CASSYERGLYQPQHF	TGTGCCAGCAGTTACGAGAGGGGACTGTATCAGCCCCAGCATTTT
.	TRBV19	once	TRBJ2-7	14	CASSWGPSSYEQYF	TGTGCCAGTAGTTGGGGGCCCAGCTCCTACGAGCAGTACTTC
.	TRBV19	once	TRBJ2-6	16	CASSIQGRSGANVLTF	TGTGCCAGTAGTATTCAGGGGCGGTCCGGGGCCAACGTCCTGACTTTC
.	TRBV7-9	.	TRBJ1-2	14	CASSLDEGFDGYTF	TGTGCCAGCAGCTTAGACGAGGGGTTCGATGGCTACACCTTC
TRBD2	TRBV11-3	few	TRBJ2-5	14	CASSSDVGGETQYF	TGTGCCAGCAGCTCCGATGTGGGGGGGGAGACCCAGTACTTC